Listed below are T cell receptor beta chains from one sample, sequenced in a study of human T cells and chemical hapten exposure. One entry per CDR3 protein results from TCRdb running MiXCR on the 5' RACE reads. The repertoire has about 80,000 distinct CDR3 sequences, 15% to 20% of them found once; the top ten carry almost 7%. The receptors shown here come from a female donor in good health. CDR3s include the opening cysteine and the closing phenylalanine or tryptophan. The D gene is left open where the match is weak. Clone size is not always given. Where it is, it says once, few, many or a class for expanded clones.

v_gene	d_gene	abundance	j_gene	CDR3aa	CDR3nt
TRBV20-1	.	.	TRBJ1-3	CSGSGQNGGNTIYF	TGCAGTGGCTCTGGACAGAACGGTGGAAACACCATATATTTT
TRBV7-9	.	.	TRBJ1-4	CASSSYRDNEKLFF	TGTGCCAGCAGCTCTTACAGGGATAATGAAAAACTGTTTTTT
TRBV7-9	TRBD1	few	TRBJ1-2	CASSIHLGTGGTGDGYTF	TGTGCCAGCAGCATACACCTCGGGACAGGGGGGACGGGCGATGGCTACACCTTC
TRBV7-2	.	few	TRBJ2-1	CASSFLSGGNNEQFF	TGTGCCAGCAGCTTTTTAAGTGGGGGAAACAATGAGCAGTTCTTC
TRBV3-1	TRBD2	.	TRBJ2-1	CASSQEGAGGIFDEQFF	TGTGCCAGCAGCCAAGAGGGAGCGGGAGGAATCTTCGATGAGCAGTTCTTC
TRBV28	.	few	TRBJ2-1	CASTGVAYNEQFF	TGTGCCAGCACCGGGGTGGCATACAATGAGCAGTTCTTC
TRBV7-7	TRBD1	many	TRBJ2-5	CASSRDRQETQYF	TGTGCTAGCAGTCGGGACAGACAAGAGACCCAGTACTTC
TRBV28	.	.	TRBJ2-5	CASSLWDLKDQETQYF	TGTGCCAGCAGTTTATGGGACCTCAAAGATCAAGAGACCCAGTACTTC
TRBV6-6	TRBD2	many	TRBJ2-3	CASSSSGRGWRTDTQYF	TGTGCCAGCAGTTCTAGCGGGAGAGGGTGGCGCACAGATACGCAGTATTTT
TRBV2	.	.	TRBJ2-7	CASSESQSYEQYF	TGTGCCAGCAGTGAAAGCCAGTCCTACGAGCAGTACTTC
TRBV2	.	many	TRBJ1-5	CASSDINQPQHF	TGTGCCAGCAGTGACATCAATCAGCCCCAGCATTTT
TRBV7-2	.	.	TRBJ2-5	CASSLAVTGVQETQYF	TGTGCCAGCAGCTTAGCTGTAACCGGGGTGCAAGAGACCCAGTACTTC
TRBV2	.	.	TRBJ1-2	CASNRDNYGYTF	TGTGCCAGCAACAGGGATAACTATGGCTACACCTTC
TRBV28	TRBD1	.	TRBJ1-4	CATRGQFEKLFF	TGTGCCACCCGGGGACAGTTTGAAAAACTGTTTTTT
TRBV20-1	TRBD1	many	TRBJ1-5	CSAAGQSLNQPQHF	TGCAGTGCCGCGGGACAGTCCCTTAATCAGCCCCAGCATTTT
TRBV13	.	few	TRBJ1-1	CASARTEAFF	TGTGCCAGCGCCAGAACTGAAGCTTTCTTT
TRBV6-5	.	.	TRBJ2-6	CASSYVPRAEGSGANVLTF	TGTGCCAGCAGTTACGTTCCCAGGGCAGAAGGCTCTGGGGCCAACGTCCTGACTTTC
TRBV4-3	TRBD2	many	TRBJ2-2	CASSYSAGGVTGELFF	TGCGCCAGCAGCTACTCCGCGGGGGGAGTAACCGGGGAGCTGTTTTTT
TRBV7-9	.	.	TRBJ1-1	CASSLNKGGTEAFF	TGTGCCAGCAGCCTAAACAAGGGGGGCACTGAAGCTTTCTTT
TRBV2	.	few	TRBJ1-1	CASSEQGNMNTEAFF	TGTGCCAGCAGTGAACAGGGGAACATGAACACTGAAGCTTTCTTT
TRBV7-2	.	.	TRBJ2-2	CASSPSGTTTGELFF	TGTGCCAGCAGCCCCTCCGGGACAACAACCGGGGAGCTGTTTTTT
TRBV12-3/TRBV12-4	.	few	TRBJ1-2	CASSLGGQNLYGYTF	TGTGCCAGCAGTTTGGGTGGACAGAATCTATATGGCTACACCTTC
TRBV7-2	.	few	TRBJ2-3	CASSPGATDTQYF	TGTGCCAGCAGCCCGGGAGCAACAGATACGCAGTATTTT
TRBV12-3/TRBV12-4	.	few	TRBJ1-2	CASCQGVQDGYTF	TGTGCCAGCTGTCAGGGAGTGCAAGATGGCTACACCTTC
TRBV10-3	.	.	TRBJ1-4	CAISVGVDEKLFF	TGTGCCATCAGTGTGGGGGTTGATGAAAAACTGTTTTTT
TRBV9	.	many	TRBJ1-4	CASSVSATNEKLFF	TGTGCCAGCAGCGTGAGTGCAACTAATGAAAAACTGTTTTTT
TRBV7-8	TRBD1	few	TRBJ2-3	CASSLGIPGQGAADTQYF	TGTGCCAGCAGCTTAGGTATCCCCGGACAGGGGGCCGCAGATACGCAGTATTTT
TRBV7-9	.	few	TRBJ2-1	CASSFEFVYNEQFF	TGTGCCAGCAGCTTCGAATTCGTTTACAATGAGCAGTTCTTC
TRBV29-1	.	.	TRBJ1-1	CSVGSGGTEAFF	TGCAGCGTAGGGTCGGGGGGCACTGAAGCTTTCTTT
TRBV27	.	medium-sized	TRBJ2-3	CASSLMTPGPDTQYF	TGTGCCAGCAGTCTAATGACCCCGGGGCCAGATACGCAGTATTTT
TRBV7-2	TRBD1	.	TRBJ2-1	CASSSDDRVNEQFF	TGTGCCAGCAGCTCTGACGACAGGGTCAATGAGCAGTTCTTC
TRBV7-6	TRBD1	once	TRBJ2-3	CASSLGQGDTQYF	TGTGCCAGCAGCTTAGGACAGGGCGATACGCAGTATTTT
TRBV30	TRBD1	.	TRBJ1-1	CAWSVVTGEGVTEAFF	TGTGCCTGGAGTGTAGTGACAGGGGAGGGGGTCACTGAAGCTTTCTTT
TRBV7-2	.	.	TRBJ2-5	CASSRLLETQYF	TGTGCCAGCAGCCGTCTATTGGAGACCCAGTACTTC
TRBV6-5	.	.	TRBJ1-2	CASSYVRWPLYGYTF	TGTGCCAGCAGTTACGTAAGGTGGCCCCTCTATGGCTACACCTTC
TRBV1	.	.	TRBJ2-3	CAPIPGTSGSSDTQYF	TGCGCCCCAATACCAGGTACTAGCGGGAGTTCAGATACGCAGTATTTT
TRBV7-2	TRBD2	few	TRBJ2-1	CASSFQRDPSNEQFF	TGTGCCAGCAGCTTTCAGCGGGACCCGTCCAATGAGCAGTTCTTC